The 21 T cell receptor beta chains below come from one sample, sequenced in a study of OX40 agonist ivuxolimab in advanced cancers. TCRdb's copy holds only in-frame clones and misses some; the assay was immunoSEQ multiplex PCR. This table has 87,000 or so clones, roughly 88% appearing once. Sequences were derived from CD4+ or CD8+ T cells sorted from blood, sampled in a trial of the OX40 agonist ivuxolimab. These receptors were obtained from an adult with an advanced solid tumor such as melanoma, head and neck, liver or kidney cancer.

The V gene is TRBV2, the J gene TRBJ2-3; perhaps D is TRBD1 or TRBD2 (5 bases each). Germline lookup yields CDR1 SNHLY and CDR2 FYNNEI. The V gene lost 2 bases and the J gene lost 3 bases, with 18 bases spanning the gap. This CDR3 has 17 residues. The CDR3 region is CASSERWGFRTTDTQYF. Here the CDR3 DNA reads TGTGCCAGCAGTGAACGGTGGGGGTTTCGGACTACAGATACGCAGTATTTT.

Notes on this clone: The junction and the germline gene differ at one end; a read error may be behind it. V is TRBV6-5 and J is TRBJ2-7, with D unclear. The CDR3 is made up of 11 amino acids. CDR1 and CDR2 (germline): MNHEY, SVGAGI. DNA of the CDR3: TGTGCCAGCAGTTCCTCCTCCGAGCAGTACTTC. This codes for CASSSSSEQYF.

CDR3 amino acids: CAWSPEADLAEAFF. DNA for the CDR3: TGTGCCTGGAGTCCGGAGGCGGACCTCGCTGAAGCTTTCTTT. The rearrangement links TRBV30 to TRBJ1-1; no clear D. Germline CDR1 GTSNPN, CDR2 SVGIG (reference sequence). V lost 2 bases and J 6 bases, leaving 16 bases between the germline ends. CDR3 length: 14 residues.

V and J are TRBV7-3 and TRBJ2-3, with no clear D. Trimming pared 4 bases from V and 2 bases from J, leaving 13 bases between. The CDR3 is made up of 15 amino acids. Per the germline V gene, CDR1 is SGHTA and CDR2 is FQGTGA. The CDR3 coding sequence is TGTGCCAGCAGCTCCCATACTTTTTTCACAGATACGCAGTATTTT. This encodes CASSSHTFFTDTQYF.

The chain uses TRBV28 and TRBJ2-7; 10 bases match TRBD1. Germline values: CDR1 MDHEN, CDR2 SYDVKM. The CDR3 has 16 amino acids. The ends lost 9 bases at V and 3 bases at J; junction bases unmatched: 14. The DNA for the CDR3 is TGTGCCAGTAAGCTGAACCGGGACAGGGGCTTCTACGAGCAGTACTTC. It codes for CASKLNRDRGFYEQYF.

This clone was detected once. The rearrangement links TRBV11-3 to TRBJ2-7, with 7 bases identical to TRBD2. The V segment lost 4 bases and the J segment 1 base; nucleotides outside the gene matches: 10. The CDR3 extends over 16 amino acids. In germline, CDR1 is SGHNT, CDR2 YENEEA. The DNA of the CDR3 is TGTGCCAGCAGCTCACAGACTAGCACCTATTCCTACGAGCAGTACTTC. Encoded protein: CASSSQTSTYSYEQYF.

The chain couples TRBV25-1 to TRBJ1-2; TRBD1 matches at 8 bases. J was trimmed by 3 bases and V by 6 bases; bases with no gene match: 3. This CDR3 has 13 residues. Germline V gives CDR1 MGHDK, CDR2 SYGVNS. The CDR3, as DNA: TGTGCCAGCAGACAGGACAGGGACTATGGCTACACCTTC. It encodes CASRQDRDYGYTF.

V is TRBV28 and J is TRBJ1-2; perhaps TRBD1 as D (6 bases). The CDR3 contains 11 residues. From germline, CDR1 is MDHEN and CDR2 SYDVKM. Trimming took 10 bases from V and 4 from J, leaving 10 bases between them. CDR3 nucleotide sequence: TGTGCCACCGGGGGCTCCTATGGCTACACCTTC. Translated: CATGGSYGYTF.

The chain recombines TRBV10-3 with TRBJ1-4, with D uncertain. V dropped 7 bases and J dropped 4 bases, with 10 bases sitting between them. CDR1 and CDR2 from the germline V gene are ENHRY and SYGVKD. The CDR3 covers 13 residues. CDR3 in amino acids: CAITRGLNEKLFF. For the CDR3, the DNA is TGTGCCATCACTCGAGGCCTTAATGAAAAACTGTTTTTT.

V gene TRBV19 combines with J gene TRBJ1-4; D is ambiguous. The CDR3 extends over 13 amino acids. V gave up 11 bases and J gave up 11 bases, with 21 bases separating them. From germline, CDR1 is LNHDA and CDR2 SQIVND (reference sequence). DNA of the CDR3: TGTGCCGCGAGGACGGCGTCCTCGAGGAAACTGTTTTTT. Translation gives CAARTASSRKLFF. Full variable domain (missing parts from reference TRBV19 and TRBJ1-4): DGGITQSPKYLFRKEGQNVTLSCEQNLNHDAMYWYRQDPGQGLRLIYYSQIVNDFQKGDIAEGYSVSREKKESFPLTVTSAQKNPTAFYLCAARTASSRKLFFGSGTQLSVL.

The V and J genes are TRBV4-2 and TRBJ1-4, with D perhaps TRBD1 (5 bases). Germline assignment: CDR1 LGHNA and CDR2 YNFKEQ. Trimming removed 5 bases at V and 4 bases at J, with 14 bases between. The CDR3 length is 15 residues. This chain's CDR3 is CASSWEGRSNEKLFF. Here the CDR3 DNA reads TGTGCCAGCAGCTGGGAGGGACGGAGTAATGAAAAACTGTTTTTT.

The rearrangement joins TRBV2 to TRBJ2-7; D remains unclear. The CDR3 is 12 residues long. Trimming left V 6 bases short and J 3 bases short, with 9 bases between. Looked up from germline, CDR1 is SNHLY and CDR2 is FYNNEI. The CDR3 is CASSPDIYEQYF. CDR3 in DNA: TGTGCCAGCAGCCCCGACATCTACGAGCAGTACTTC. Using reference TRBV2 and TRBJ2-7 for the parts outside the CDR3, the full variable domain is EPEVTQTPSHQVTQMGQEVILRCVPISNHLYFYWYRQILGQKVEFLVSFYNNEISEKSEIFDDQFSVERPDGSNFTLKIRSTKLEDSAMYFCASSPDIYEQYFGPGTRLTVT.

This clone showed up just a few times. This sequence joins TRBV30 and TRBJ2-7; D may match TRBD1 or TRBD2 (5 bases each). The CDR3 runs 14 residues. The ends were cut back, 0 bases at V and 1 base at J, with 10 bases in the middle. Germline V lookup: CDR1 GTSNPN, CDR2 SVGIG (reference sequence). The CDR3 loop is CAWSVWGISYEQYF. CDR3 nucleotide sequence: TGTGCCTGGAGTGTCTGGGGGATATCCTACGAGCAGTACTTC.

CDR3 protein: CASGIGTLNQPQHF. CDR3 in DNA: TGTGCTAGTGGCATTGGTACCCTCAATCAGCCCCAGCATTTT. V usage is TRBV12-5 and J usage is TRBJ1-5; D remains unclear. V dropped 6 bases and J dropped 3 bases, with 12 bases sitting between them. Germline V gene sequence: CDR1 LGHNT, CDR2 FRNRAP. CDR3 size: 14 residues.

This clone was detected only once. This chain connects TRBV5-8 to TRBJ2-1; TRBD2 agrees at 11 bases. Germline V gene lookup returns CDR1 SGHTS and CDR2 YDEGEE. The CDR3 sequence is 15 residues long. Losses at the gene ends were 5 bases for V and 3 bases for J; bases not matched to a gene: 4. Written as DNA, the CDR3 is TGTGCCAGCAGGTCCGGGACTAGCGGCTACAATGAGCAGTTCTTC. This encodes CASRSGTSGYNEQFF.

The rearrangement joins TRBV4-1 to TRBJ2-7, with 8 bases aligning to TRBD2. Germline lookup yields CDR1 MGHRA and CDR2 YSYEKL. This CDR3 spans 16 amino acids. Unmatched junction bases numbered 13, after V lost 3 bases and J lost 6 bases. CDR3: CASSHNVAGPFAEQYF. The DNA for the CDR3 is TGCGCCAGCAGCCATAACGTAGCGGGACCTTTTGCCGAGCAGTACTTC.

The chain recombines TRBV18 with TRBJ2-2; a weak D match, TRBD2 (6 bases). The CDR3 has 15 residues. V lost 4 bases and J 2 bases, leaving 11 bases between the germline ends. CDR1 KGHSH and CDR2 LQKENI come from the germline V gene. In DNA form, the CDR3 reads TGTGCCAGCTCACAGAGGCGGGGAAACACCGGGGAGCTGTTTTTT. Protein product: CASSQRRGNTGELFF.

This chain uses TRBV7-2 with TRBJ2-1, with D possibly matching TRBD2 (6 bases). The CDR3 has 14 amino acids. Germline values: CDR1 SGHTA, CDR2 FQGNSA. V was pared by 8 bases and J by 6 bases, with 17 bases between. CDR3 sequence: CASRPVGGSNEQFF. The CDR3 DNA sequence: TGTGCCAGCCGACCCGTCGGGGGAAGCAATGAGCAGTTCTTC. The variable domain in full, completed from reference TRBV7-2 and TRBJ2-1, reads GAGVSQSPSNKVTEKGKDVELRCDPISGHTALYWYRQSLGQGLEFLIYFQGNSAPDKSGLPSDRFSAERTGGSVSTLTIQRTQQEDSAVYLCASRPVGGSNEQFFGPGTRLTVL.

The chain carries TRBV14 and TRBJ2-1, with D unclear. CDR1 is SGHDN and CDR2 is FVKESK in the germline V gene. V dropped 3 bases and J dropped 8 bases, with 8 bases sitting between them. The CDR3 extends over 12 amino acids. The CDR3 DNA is TGTGCCAGCAGCCAGGTAGTCCATGAGCAGTTCTTC. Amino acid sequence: CASSQVVHEQFF.

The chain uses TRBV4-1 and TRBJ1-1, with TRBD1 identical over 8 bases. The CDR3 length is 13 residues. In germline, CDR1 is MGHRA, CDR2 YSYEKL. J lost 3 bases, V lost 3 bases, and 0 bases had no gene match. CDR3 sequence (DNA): TGCGCCAGCAGCCAGGACAGGGACACTGAAGCTTTCTTT. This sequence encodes CASSQDRDTEAFF.

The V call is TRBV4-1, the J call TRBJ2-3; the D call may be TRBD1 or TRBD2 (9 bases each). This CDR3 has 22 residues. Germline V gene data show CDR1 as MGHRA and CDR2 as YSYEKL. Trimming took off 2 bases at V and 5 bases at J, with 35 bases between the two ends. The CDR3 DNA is TGCGCCAGCAGCCAAAGCGGGTGGGGGACAGGGATTTTAGCGGGAGATCAAGATACGCAGTATTTT. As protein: CASSQSGWGTGILAGDQDTQYF.